This T cell receptor (beta chain) was captured by sequencing in a study of cytomegalovirus exposure and HLA in healthy donors. Study at large: Inside one of the first data releases sat some 85 million unique TCRs taken from HLA-typed donors. Findings and caveats of the study: In an earlier analysis, about 90% or about 30%: the productive usage of most TCR beta V segments.

Germline lookup yields CDR1 MGHRA and CDR2 YSYEKL. This CDR3 is 14 amino acids long. V dropped 3 bases and J dropped 2; count of bases not matched to a gene: 3. Vbeta (60) and Jbeta (13) primers were used in the PCR. Sequenced by immunoSEQ multiplex PCR; TCRdb stores in-frame clones only, minus some. The repertoire has roughly 200,000 clones, approximately 85% of them found once; the top ten carry under 3%. As for this clone: Antigen: not known.

The chain links TRBV4-1 to TRBJ2-7; 8 bases fit TRBD1. The sequence was obtained from a woman in her fifties or sixties in good health and CMV-seronegative. Source material: PBMCs. The chain's CDR3 is CASSHDRGAYEQYF. The DNA of the CDR3 is TGCGCCAGCAGCCACGACAGGGGTGCCTACGAGCAGTACTTC.